These 5 T cell receptor beta chains were sequenced from one sample in a study of shared clonotypes between healthy human individuals. TCRdb keeps only in-frame clones here, not all; method: immunoSEQ multiplex PCR. Of roughly 2.2 million clones in the sample, 93% were seen once. Input material: naive CD4+ T cells from PBMCs. The subset here: CD45RA+ positively selected. These receptors were collected from a man younger than 30 in good health. Some clones in this sample may be carry-over from other donors' samples.

This clone was seen once. This chain links TRBV7-6 with TRBJ2-7; TRBD1 aligns across 7 bases. Germline V lookup: CDR1 SGHVS, CDR2 FNYEAQ. After removal of 5 bases from V and 5 bases from J, the junction contained 12 bases not matched to a gene. CDR3 length equals 15 residues. CDR3 in DNA: TGTGCCAGCAGCGACAGACAGGGATTGAGGGACGAGCAGTACTTC. This encodes CASSDRQGLRDEQYF.

With regard to this clone: This sample includes further DNA sequences coding for the same CDR3. The J gene is TRBJ1-5, the V gene TRBV2; maybe TRBD1 (6 bases). The CDR3 is 14 residues long. The germline V gene has CDR1 SNHLY and CDR2 FYNNEI. Trimming removed 4 bases at V and 2 bases at J, with 9 bases between. The DNA of the CDR3 is TGTGCCAGCAGTGTGGGGGGCGGCAATCAGCCCCAGCATTTT. This sequence encodes CASSVGGGNQPQHF.

This sequence joins TRBV28 and TRBJ2-6; D is possibly TRBD1 (5 bases). Germline values: CDR1 MDHEN, CDR2 SYDVKM. V was cut by 7 bases and J by 0 bases, with 10 bases left in between. The CDR3 has 15 amino acids. This chain's CDR3 is CASTAGFSGANVLTF. CDR3 in DNA: TGTGCCAGCACCGCAGGGTTCTCTGGGGCCAACGTCCTGACTTTC. Together with reference TRBV28 and TRBJ2-6, the CDR3 gives the full variable domain: DVKVTQSSRYLVKRTGEKVFLECVQDMDHENMFWYRQDPGLGLRLIYFSYDVKMKEKGDIPEGYSVSREKKERFSLILESASTNQTSMYLCASTAGFSGANVLTFGAGSRLTVL.

The chain couples TRBV5-1 to TRBJ2-1, with 11 nucleotides matching TRBD1. Germline lookup yields CDR1 SGHRS and CDR2 YFSETQ. The CDR3 runs 14 residues. V was clipped by 4 bases and J by 9 bases; unmatched bases: 6. Here the CDR3 DNA reads TGCGCCAGCAGCGCCGGACAGGGGGCCGGTGAGCAGTTCTTC. It is translated as CASSAGQGAGEQFF.

V usage is TRBV7-9 and J usage is TRBJ2-1; 10 bases fit TRBD2. This CDR3 has 18 amino acids. The V and J ends lost 3 bases and 7 bases, in that order; junction bases with no gene match: 15. Germline V gene data show CDR1 as SEHNR and CDR2 as FQNEAQ (reference sequence). For the CDR3, the DNA is TGTGCCAGCAGCTTTGGGGTGGTCCTAGCGGGAGAGGTAAATGAGCAGTTCTTC. It codes for CASSFGVVLAGEVNEQFF.